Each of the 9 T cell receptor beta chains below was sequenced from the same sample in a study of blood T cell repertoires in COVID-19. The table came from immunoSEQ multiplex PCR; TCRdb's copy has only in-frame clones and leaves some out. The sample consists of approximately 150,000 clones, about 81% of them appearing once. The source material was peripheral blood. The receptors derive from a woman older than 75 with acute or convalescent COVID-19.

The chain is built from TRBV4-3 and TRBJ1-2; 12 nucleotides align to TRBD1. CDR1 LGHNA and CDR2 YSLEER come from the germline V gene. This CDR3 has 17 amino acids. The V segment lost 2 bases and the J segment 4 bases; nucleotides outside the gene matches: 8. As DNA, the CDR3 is TGCGCCAGCAGCCAAAACTCGGGACAGGGGGCGACCTATGGCTACACCTTC. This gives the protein CASSQNSGQGATYGYTF.

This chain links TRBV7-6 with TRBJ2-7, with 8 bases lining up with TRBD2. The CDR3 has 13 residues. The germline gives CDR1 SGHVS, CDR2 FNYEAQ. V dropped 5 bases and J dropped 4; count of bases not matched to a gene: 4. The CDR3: CASSHSGTYEQYF. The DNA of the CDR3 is TGTGCCAGCAGCCATAGCGGGACGTACGAGCAGTACTTC.

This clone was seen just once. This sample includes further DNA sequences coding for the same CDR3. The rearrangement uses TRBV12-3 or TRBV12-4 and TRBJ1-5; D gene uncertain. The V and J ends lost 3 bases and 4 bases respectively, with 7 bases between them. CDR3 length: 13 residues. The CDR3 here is CASSLTGNQPQHF. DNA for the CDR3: TGTGCCAGCAGTTTGACGGGGAATCAGCCCCAGCATTTT.

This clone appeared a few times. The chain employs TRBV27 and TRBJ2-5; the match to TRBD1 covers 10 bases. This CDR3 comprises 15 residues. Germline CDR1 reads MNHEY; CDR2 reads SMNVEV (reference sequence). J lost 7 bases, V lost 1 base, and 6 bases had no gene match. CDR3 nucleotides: TGTGCCAGCAGTTTATTAGGGACAGGGGTGACGACCCAGTACTTC. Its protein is CASSLLGTGVTTQYF.

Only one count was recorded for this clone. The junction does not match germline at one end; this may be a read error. The CDR3 protein is CASSLGSGASTDTQYF. CDR3 sequence (DNA): TGTGCTAGCAGCTTGGGTAGCGGGGCGAGCACAGATACGCAGTATTTT. The chain employs TRBV7-7 and TRBJ2-3; 8 nucleotides align to TRBD2. The CDR3 has 16 amino acids. The germline gives CDR1 SSHAT, CDR2 FNYEAQ (reference sequence).

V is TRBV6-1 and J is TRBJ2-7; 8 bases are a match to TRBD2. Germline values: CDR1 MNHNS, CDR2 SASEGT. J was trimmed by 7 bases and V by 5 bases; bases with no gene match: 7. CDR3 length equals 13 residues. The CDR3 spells CASSPGTRVEQYF. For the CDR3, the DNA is TGTGCCAGCAGTCCCGGGACTAGGGTTGAGCAGTACTTC.

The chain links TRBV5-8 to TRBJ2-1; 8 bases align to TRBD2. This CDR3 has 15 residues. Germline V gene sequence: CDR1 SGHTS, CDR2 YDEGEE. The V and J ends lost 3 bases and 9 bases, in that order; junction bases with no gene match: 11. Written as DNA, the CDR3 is TGTGCCAGCAGCTCGATTGTAGCGGGAAGGAGTGAGCAGTTCTTC. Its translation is CASSSIVAGRSEQFF.

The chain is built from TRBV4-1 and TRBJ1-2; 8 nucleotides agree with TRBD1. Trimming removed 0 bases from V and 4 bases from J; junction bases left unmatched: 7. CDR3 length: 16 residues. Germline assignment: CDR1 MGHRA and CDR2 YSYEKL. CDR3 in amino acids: CASSQDRGQNFYGYTF. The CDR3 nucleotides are TGCGCCAGCAGCCAAGACAGGGGGCAGAATTTCTATGGCTACACCTTC.

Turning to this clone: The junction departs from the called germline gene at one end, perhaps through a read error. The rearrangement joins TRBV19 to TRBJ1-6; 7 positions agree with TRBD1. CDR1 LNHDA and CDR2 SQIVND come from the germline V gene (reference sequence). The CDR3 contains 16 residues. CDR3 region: CASSTGGHSYNSSLHF. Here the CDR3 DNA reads TGTGCCAGTAGTACAGGGGGGCACTCCTATAATTCATCCCTCCACTTT.